Reported below is one TCR beta chain. What antigen it recognizes has not been identified. No quality values exist for individual bases; no much larger clone is one base distant. The immunoSEQ Assay, a bias-controlled multiplex PCR, was used to amplify TCRbeta CDR3 regions from genomic DNA. Per the original workflow: The number of nucleated cells in each sample was estimated by amplification of reference gene primers within the assay. To quantify the absolute abundance of each unique TCRbeta CDR3 rearrangement, sequence reads were collapsed and filtered. For each sample, productive Simpson clonality was calculated as the square root of Simpson's diversity index across productive rearrangements. The table was pulled from immuneACCESS by TCRdb, which kept in-frame rearrangements only. Such tables lose some clones; where checked, under half of the loss comes from unresolved V genes, and the rest has no known cause. That table gives V, J and clone size, and the DNA gave D and trimming. Here the sample has 250,000 or so clones; 90% occur a single time. Around 2.3% of the sample goes to the ten largest clones.

This entry belongs to a study of blood T cell repertoires in COVID-19 (dated by TCRdb to 2018 to 2020). Broadly, across the study: Collaborator samples came from the United States, Italy and Spain and covered acute and convalescent phases of COVID-19. The samples were drawn from the first 160 participants of the ongoing ImmuneRACE study and from 950 to 1,500 subjects provided by 6 global collaborators. The dataset comprised deeply sampled blood TCRbeta repertoires from subjects exposed to, actively infected with, or recovered from COVID-19. Sample metadata almost always included a de-identified subject ID, COVID-19 status, age in years and sex. Where available, HLA class I and class II types were obtained from metadata supplied by the sample provider rather than from assay-based typing. The prospective study material was composed of cDNA or gDNA derived from T cells, B-cell-depleted T cells, or PBMCs. The repertoires were made available in a free public database intended to serve as a resource for research on the immune response to SARS-CoV-2. Results and caveats for the whole study, not just this receptor: How much clinical and demographic metadata was included differed by source and by participant, and the metadata was provided uncurated.

At one collaborating source in Seattle, patients were enrolled during active infection and were followed longitudinally through the course of disease. Collaborating institutions collected whole blood in K2EDTA tubes following their own protocols. Collaborator samples were shipped for TCRbeta analysis as frozen whole blood, isolated PBMCs, or DNA extracted from either sample type. CDR1 and CDR2 are drawn from the germline V gene: SGHRS, YFSETQ. V lost 2 bases and J lost 1 base; the stretch between them is 6 bases long. The CDR3 starts with the cysteine, ends with the phenylalanine, and has 13 residues. Of the read, only the CDR3 DNA is kept; its 39 bases are in frame from base 1.

The chain is encoded by TRBV5-1 joined to TRBJ1-1, with the D gene not confidently named. This sequence was found in a woman aged 55-70 years with COVID-19, enrolled during active disease. Material: peripheral blood. Here the CDR3 is given as CASSFNGNTEAFF. Read as DNA, the sequence is TGCGCCAGCAGCTTTAACGGGAACACTGAAGCTTTCTTT.